This T cell receptor beta chain was observed in a study of somatic mutations in cytotoxic T cells in rheumatoid arthritis. The wider study: Sorted by flow to nearly 100% purity were some V beta antibody-stained T-cell populations, including V beta1+ cells sequenced for TCRB. Broader study findings: Per patient, the largest CD8+ clone was found to exceed 20% of CD8+ cells in about an eighth of the roughly 65 cases.

Regarding this clone: As yet, its antigen is unknown.

V dropped 11 bases and J dropped 6; count of bases not matched to a gene: 12. This CDR3 region has 13 residues. Germline CDR1 and CDR2: ENHRY and SYGVKD. Original data processing: Patient CD8+ clones above 1% seldom matched published virus-specific TCRB sequences. The protocol was immunoSEQ multiplex PCR, while the TCRdb copy is restricted to in-frame clones and leaves out a portion. The DNA gave D and trimming, while V, J and clone size come from that table. The table has some 4,000 clones, 80% seen once. By positive magnetic bead selection, CD4+ and CD8+ cells were isolated, and their purity was checked by flow cytometry.

The J gene is TRBJ1-2, the V gene TRBV10-3; TRBD1 matches 7 bases. Sequencing was carried out using CD8+ T cells sorted from blood. The clonotype was recovered from a woman aged 55-69 years with rheumatoid arthritis. The CDR3 here is CASAPDRFHGYTF. Here the CDR3 DNA reads TGTGCCTCGGCCCCGGACAGGTTTCATGGCTACACCTTC.